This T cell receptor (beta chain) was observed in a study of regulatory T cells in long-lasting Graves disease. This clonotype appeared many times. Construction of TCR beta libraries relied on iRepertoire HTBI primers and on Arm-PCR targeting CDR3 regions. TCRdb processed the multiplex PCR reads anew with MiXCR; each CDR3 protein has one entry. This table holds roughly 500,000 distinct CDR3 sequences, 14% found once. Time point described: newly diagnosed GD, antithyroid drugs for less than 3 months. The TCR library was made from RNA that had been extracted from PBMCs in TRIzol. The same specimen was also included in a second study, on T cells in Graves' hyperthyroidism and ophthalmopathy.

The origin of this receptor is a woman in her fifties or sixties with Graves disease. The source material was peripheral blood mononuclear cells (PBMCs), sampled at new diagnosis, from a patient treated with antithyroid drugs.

CDR3 DNA sequence: TGTGCCAGCAGCTCGTTAGCGGGACCGCTCTACGAGCAGTACTTC. Translated: CASSSLAGPLYEQYF. The chain has TRBV11-2 and TRBJ2-7, with TRBD2 matching over 8 bases. With V trimmed by 4 bases and J by 3 bases, 8 bases remained unmatched. The CDR3 is made up of 15 amino acids. CDR1 and CDR2 (germline): SGHAT, FQNNGV.